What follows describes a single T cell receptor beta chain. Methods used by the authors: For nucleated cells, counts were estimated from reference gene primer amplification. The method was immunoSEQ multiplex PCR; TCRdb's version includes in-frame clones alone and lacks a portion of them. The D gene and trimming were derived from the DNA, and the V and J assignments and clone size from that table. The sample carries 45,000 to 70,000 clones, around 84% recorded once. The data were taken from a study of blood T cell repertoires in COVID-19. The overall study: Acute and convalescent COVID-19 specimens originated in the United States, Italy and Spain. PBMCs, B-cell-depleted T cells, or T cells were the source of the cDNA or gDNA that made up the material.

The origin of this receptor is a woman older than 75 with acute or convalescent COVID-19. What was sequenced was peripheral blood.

In nucleotides, the CDR3 is TGTGCCAGCAGCCAAGTCGGGGGGGACTACAATGAGCAGTTCTTC. Encoded protein: CASSQVGGDYNEQFF. The V gene is TRBV3-1 (or the pseudogene TRBV3-2), the J gene TRBJ2-1, with 8 nucleotides matching TRBD2. CDR1 LGHDT and CDR2 YNNKEL come from the germline V gene (reference sequence). The J segment lost 3 bases and the V segment lost 1 base, leaving 2 bases of the junction unmatched. The CDR3 spans 15 residues.